This T cell receptor (beta chain) originates from a study of identical twins. On this clonotype: As yet, its antigen is unknown.

Trimming cost V 2 bases and J 7 bases, with 12 bases left between them. Germline-derived CDR1 and CDR2 are ENHRY and SYGVKD. The CDR3 is 13 residues long. Findings and limits, study-wide: Zero-insertion analyses were open to partial confounding by invariant MAIT and iNKT cells. Within monozygotic twins, out-of-frame TCR alpha sharing was underestimated by the models. Memory repertoires showed no such pattern, whereas abundant cord blood beta clonotypes carried fewer insertions.

Template switching (which added a universal primer site) was used, and cDNA carried unique molecular identifiers. TCRdb re-called the 5' RACE reads with MiXCR, one entry per CDR3 protein. Of some 560,000 distinct CDR3 sequences listed, 7.5% to 10% are singletons. These data were likewise used in another study, on yellow fever vaccine responses in identical twins.

This receptor was identified in a woman aged 18 to 35 in good health. The sample consisted of PBMCs. The chain recombines TRBV10-3 with TRBJ2-7, with D perhaps matching TRBD2 (6 bases). CDR3: CAISERGTWEQYF. The CDR3 nucleotides are TGTGCCATCAGTGAGCGTGGGACTTGGGAGCAGTACTTC.